This TCR beta chain was profiled in a study of spatial heterogeneity in lung cancer. Overall study results and limits: The number of expanded tumor alpha and beta chains correlated with mutation number. Expanded TCR counts, ubiquitous and regional, correlated respectively with ubiquitous and regional nonsynonymous mutation counts.

In its sample, this clonotype was seen many times. Antigen unknown. This beta chain is a stray read from a library made for alpha chains; its abundance is not meaningful. One entry per CDR3 protein results from TCRdb running MiXCR on the 5' RACE reads. The sample holds 3,500 to 4,000 distinct CDR3 sequences, 5.5% to 7% seen once. The sample's time point: sample taken at primary tumor resection. Samples were donated by 72 untreated early-stage non-small cell lung cancer patients. The ends lost 0 bases at V and 3 bases at J; junction bases unmatched: 3. The CDR3 length is 16 residues. Germline V gene sequence: CDR1 SNHLY, CDR2 FYNNEI.

The source of this sequence is a male donor with early-stage non-small cell lung cancer. Here the sequenced sample was lung tumor tissue, taken at surgery. V and J are TRBV2 and TRBJ1-5, with TRBD1 matching 9 bases. The CDR3 nucleotides are TGTGCCAGCAGTGAAGCGGGACAGGGTGCCAATCAGCCCCAGCATTTT. Amino acids: CASSEAGQGANQPQHF.